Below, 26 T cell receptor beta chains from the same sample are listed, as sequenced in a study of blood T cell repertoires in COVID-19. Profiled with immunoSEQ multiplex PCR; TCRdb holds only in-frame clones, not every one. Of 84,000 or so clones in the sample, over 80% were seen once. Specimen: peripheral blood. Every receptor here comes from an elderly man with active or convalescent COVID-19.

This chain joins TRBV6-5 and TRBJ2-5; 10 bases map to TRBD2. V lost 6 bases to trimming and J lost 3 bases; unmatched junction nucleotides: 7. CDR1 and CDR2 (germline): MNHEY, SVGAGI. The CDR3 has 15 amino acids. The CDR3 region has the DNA TGTGCCAGCAGCCCCCCCCTAGCGGGGGAAGAGACCCAGTACTTC. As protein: CASSPPLAGEETQYF.

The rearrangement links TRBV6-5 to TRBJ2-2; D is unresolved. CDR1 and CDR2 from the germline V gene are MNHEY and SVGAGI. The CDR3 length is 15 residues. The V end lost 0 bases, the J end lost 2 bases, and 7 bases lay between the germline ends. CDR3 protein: CASSYSFKNTGELFF. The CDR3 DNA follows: TGTGCCAGCAGTTACTCGTTTAAAAACACCGGGGAGCTGTTTTTT.

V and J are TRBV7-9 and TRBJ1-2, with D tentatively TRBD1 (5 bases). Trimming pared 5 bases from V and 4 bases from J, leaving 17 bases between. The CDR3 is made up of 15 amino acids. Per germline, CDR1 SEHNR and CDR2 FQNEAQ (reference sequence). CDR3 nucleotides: TGTGCCAGCAGCGCGCATCAGACAGATATCTATGGCTACACCTTC. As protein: CASSAHQTDIYGYTF.

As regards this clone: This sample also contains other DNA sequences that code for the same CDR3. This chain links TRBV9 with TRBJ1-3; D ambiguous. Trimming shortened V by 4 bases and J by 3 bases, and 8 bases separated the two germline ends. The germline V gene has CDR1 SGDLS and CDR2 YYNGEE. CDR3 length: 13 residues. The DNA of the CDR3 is TGTGCCAGCAGCCGAGGAGATGGAAACACCATATATTTT. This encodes CASSRGDGNTIYF.

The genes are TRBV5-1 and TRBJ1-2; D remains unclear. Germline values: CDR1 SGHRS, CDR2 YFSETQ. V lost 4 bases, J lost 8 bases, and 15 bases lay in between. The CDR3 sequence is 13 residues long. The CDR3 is CASSGGSGGGYTF. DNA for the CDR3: TGCGCCAGCAGCGGAGGCTCGGGCGGGGGCTACACCTTC.

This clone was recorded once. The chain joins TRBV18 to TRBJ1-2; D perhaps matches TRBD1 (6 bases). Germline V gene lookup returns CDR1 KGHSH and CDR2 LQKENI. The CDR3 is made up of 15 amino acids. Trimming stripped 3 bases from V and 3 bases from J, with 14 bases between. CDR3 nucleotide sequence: TGTGCCAGCTCACCTAGACAGGCAGGAGACTATGGCTACACCTTC. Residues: CASSPRQAGDYGYTF. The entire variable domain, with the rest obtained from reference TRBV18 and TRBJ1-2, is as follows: NAGVMQNPRHLVRRRGQEARLRCSPMKGHSHVYWYRQLPEEGLKFMVYLQKENIIDESGMPKERFSAEFPKEGPSILRIQQVVRGDSAAYFCASSPRQAGDYGYTFGSGTRLTVV.

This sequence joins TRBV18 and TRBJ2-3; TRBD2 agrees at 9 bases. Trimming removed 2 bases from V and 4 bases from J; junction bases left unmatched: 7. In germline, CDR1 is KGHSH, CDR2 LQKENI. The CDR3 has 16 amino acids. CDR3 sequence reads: CASSPLSGGTPDTQYF. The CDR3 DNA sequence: TGTGCCAGCTCACCATTAAGCGGGGGGACCCCAGATACGCAGTATTTT.

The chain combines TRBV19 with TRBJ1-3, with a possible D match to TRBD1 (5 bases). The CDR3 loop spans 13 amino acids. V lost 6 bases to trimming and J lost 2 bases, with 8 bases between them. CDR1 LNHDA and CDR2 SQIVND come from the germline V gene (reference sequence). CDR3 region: CASSGQAGNTIYF. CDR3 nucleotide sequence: TGTGCCAGTAGCGGACAAGCTGGAAACACCATATATTTT.

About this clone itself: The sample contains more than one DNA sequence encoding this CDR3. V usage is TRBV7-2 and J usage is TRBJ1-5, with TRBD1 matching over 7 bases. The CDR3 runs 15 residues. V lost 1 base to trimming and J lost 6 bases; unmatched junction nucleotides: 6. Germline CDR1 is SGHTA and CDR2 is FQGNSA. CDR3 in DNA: TGTGCCAGCAGCTTAGTAGTTGGGGACAGTCAGCCCCAGCATTTT. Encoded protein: CASSLVVGDSQPQHF.

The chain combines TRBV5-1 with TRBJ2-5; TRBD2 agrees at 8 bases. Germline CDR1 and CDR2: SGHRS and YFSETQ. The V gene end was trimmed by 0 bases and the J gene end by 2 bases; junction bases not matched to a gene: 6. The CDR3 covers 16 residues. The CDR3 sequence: CASSLAASGSQETQYF. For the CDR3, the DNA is TGCGCCAGCAGCTTGGCCGCTAGCGGGTCACAAGAGACCCAGTACTTC.

CDR3 in amino acids: CASRGILYRETQYF. The CDR3 DNA reads as TGTGCCAGCCGAGGGATTCTCTACCGGGAGACCCAGTACTTC. The chain couples TRBV25-1 to TRBJ2-5, with D perhaps matching TRBD2 (5 bases). Germline lookup yields CDR1 MGHDK and CDR2 SYGVNS. The V gene lost 8 bases and the J gene lost 5 bases, with 18 bases spanning the gap. The CDR3 runs to 14 residues.

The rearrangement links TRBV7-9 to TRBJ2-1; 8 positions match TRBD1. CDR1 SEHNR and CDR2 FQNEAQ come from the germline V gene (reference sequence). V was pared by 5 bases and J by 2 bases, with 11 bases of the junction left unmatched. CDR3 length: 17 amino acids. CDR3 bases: TGTGCCAGCAGCAGCCGCTTGGGACAGGTTACCTACAATGAGCAGTTCTTC. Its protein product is CASSSRLGQVTYNEQFF.

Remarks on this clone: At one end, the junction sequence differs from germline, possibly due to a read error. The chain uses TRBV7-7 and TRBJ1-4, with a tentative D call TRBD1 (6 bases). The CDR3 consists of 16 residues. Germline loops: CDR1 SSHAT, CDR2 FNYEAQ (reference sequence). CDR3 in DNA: TGTGCTAGCAGCTTAGGGACAAAAACGGGTAATGAAAAACTGTTTTTT. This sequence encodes CASSLGTKTGNEKLFF.

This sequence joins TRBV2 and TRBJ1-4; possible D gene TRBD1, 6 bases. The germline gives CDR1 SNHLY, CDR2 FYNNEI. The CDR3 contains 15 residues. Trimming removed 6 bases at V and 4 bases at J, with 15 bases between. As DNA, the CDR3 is TGTGCCAGCAGCCCTACAGGGTGGGTTAATGAAAAACTGTTTTTT. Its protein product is CASSPTGWVNEKLFF.

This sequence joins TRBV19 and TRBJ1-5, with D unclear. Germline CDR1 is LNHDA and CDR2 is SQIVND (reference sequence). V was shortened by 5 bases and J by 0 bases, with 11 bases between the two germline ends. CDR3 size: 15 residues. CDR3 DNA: TGTGCCAGTAGTCCCCGAGGGAATAGCAATCAGCCCCAGCATTTT. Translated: CASSPRGNSNQPQHF.

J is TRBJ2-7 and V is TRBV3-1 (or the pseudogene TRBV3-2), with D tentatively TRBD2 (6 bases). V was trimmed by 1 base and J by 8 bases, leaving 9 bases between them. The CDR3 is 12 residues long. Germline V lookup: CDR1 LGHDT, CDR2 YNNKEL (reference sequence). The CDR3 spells CASSQGRTKQYV. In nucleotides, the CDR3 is TGTGCCAGCAGCCAAGGGAGGACTAAGCAGTACGTC.

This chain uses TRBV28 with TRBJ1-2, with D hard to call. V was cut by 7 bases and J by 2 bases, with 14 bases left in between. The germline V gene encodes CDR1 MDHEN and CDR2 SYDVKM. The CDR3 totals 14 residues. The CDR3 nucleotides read TGTGCCAGCATCCCGGGGAGCACCAACTATGGCTACACCTTC. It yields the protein CASIPGSTNYGYTF.

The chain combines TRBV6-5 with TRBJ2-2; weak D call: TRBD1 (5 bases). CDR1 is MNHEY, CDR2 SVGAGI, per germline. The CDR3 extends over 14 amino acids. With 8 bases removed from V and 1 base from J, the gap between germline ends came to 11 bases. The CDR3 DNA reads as TGTGCCAGCCGCCATAGGGGGAACACCGGGGAGCTGTTTTTT. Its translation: CASRHRGNTGELFF.

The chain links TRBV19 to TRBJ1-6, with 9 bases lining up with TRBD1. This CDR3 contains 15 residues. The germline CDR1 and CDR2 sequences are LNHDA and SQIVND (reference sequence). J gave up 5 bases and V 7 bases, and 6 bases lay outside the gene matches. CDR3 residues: CASIGTGRNNSPLHF. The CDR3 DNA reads TGTGCCAGTATCGGGACAGGGAGAAATAATTCACCCCTCCACTTT. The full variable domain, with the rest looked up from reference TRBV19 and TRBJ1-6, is DGGITQSPKYLFRKEGQNVTLSCEQNLNHDAMYWYRQDPGQGLRLIYYSQIVNDFQKGDIAEGYSVSREKKESFPLTVTSAQKNPTAFYLCASIGTGRNNSPLHFGNGTRLTVT.

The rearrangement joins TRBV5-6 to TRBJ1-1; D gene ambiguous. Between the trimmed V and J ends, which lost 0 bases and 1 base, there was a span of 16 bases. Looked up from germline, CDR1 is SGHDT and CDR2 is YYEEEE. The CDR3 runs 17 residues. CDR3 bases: TGTGCCAGCAGCTTGGATGAGGGTTTTGGTGCGAACACTGAAGCTTTCTTT. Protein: CASSLDEGFGANTEAFF.

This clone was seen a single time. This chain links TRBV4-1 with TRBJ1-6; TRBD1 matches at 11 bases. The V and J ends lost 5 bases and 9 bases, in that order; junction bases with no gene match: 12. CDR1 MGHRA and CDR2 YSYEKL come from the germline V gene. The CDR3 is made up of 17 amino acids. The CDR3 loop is CASSARGQGARGSPLHF. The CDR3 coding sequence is TGCGCCAGCAGCGCCCGTGGACAGGGGGCGCGGGGTTCACCCCTCCACTTT.

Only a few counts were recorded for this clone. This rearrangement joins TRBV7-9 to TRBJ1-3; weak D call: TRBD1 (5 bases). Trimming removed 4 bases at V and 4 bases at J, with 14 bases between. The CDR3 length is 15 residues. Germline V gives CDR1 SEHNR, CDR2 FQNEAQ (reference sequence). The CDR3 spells CASSWGGASGNTIYF. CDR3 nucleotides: TGTGCCAGCAGCTGGGGAGGGGCGAGCGGAAACACCATATATTTT.

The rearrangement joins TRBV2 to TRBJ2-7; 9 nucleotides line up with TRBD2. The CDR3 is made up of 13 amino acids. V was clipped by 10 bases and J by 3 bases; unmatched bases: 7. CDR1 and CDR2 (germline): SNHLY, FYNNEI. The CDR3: CATRPSGVYEQYV. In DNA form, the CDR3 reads TGTGCCACCCGACCTAGCGGGGTCTACGAGCAGTACGTC.

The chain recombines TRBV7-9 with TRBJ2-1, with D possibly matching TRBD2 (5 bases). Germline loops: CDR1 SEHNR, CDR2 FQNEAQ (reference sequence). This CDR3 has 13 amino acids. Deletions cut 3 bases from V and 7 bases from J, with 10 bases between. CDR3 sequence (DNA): TGTGCCAGCAGCTTCGGGCGGGTTAATGAGCAGTTCTTC. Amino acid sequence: CASSFGRVNEQFF.

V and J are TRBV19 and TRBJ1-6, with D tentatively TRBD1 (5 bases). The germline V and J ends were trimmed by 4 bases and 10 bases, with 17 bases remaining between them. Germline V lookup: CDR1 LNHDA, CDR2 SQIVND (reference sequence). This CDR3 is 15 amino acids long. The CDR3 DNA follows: TGTGCCAGTAGTACGTCCGGGACCCGGGGGTCACCCCTCCACTTT. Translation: CASSTSGTRGSPLHF.

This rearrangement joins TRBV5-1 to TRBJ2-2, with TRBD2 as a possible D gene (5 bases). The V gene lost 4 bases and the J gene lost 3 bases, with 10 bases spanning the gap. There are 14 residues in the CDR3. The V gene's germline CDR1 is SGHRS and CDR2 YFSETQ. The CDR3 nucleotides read TGCGCCAGCAGCCTGGACTTATACACCGGGGAGCTGTTTTTT. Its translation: CASSLDLYTGELFF.